The 13 T cell receptor beta chains below come from one sample, sequenced in a study of blood T cells in healthy people across ages. It was with a sample-barcoded 5' primer and a J-beta primer mix that a second PCR of roughly 7 to 12 cycles was run. TCRdb called the 5' RACE reads again in MiXCR, with one record for every CDR3 protein. The data contain 1.6 million or so distinct CDR3 sequences, roughly 30% of them seen just once; the ten biggest clones take up approximately 10%. Sequenced sample: blood. The receptors were gathered from a woman in her twenties or thirties in good health.

This clonotype was seen more than once but under ten times. V usage is TRBV6-5 and J usage is TRBJ1-2; the D is unclear. CDR1 is MNHEY, CDR2 SVGAGI, per germline. Trimming cost V 5 bases and J 7 bases, with 14 bases left between them. The CDR3 contains 13 residues. The CDR3 reads CASSPLSSGGYTF. CDR3 nucleotide sequence: TGTGCCAGCAGTCCCCTTTCGTCTGGTGGCTACACCTTC.

This clonotype was recorded many times. This sequence joins TRBV29-1 and TRBJ1-2; 9 bases align to TRBD1. CDR1 is SQVTM, CDR2 ANQGSEA, per germline. V lost 7 bases, J lost 5 bases, and 11 bases stayed unmatched. The CDR3 spans 14 residues. The CDR3 nucleotides are TGCAGCGGCTCACCACAGGGGGCACATTATGGCTACACCTTC. It yields the protein CSGSPQGAHYGYTF.

The chain links TRBV7-9 to TRBJ1-4; tentative D call: TRBD1 (5 bases). The CDR3 totals 14 residues. CDR1 is SEHNR, CDR2 FQNEAQ, per germline (reference sequence). V lost 4 bases, J lost 4 bases, and 10 bases lay in between. CDR3 bases: TGTGCCAGCAGCTCAACTCAGGGTAATGAAAAACTGTTTTTT. Translated, it gives CASSSTQGNEKLFF.

The V and J genes are TRBV6-1 and TRBJ2-5, with D perhaps TRBD1 (6 bases). This CDR3 contains 16 residues. Germline V gene data show CDR1 as MNHNS and CDR2 as SASEGT. V dropped 8 bases and J dropped 4 bases, with 23 bases sitting between them. This chain's CDR3 is CASSLGASRSIETQYF. In DNA form, the CDR3 reads TGTGCCAGCTCCTTGGGGGCTAGCCGGTCGATAGAGACCCAGTACTTC.

This sequence joins TRBV7-6 and TRBJ2-7; 7 bases map to TRBD2. V lost 5 bases and J lost 2; bases outside the gene matches: 9. The CDR3 runs 15 residues. Germline V gene lookup returns CDR1 SGHVS and CDR2 FNYEAQ. CDR3: CASSQLPGGTYEQYF. CDR3 in DNA: TGTGCCAGCAGCCAATTACCGGGGGGAACCTACGAGCAGTACTTC.

The CDR3 nucleotides read TGCAGTGCTAGATACCACCGCTCCTACGAGCAGTTCTTC. Translating gives CSARYHRSYEQFF. The chain joins TRBV20-1 to TRBJ2-1; no firm D call. There are 13 residues in the CDR3. Germline CDR1 reads DFQATT; CDR2 reads SNEGSKA (reference sequence). V lost 2 bases and J 10 bases, leaving 15 bases between the germline ends.

The V and J genes are TRBV27 and TRBJ2-5, with 8 nucleotides matching TRBD1. In germline, CDR1 is MNHEY, CDR2 SMNVEV (reference sequence). The V and J ends lost 3 bases and 11 bases, in that order; junction bases with no gene match: 8. The CDR3 totals 13 residues. The CDR3 sequence is CASSFGQGREQYF. The CDR3 DNA follows: TGTGCCAGCAGTTTCGGACAGGGCCGTGAGCAGTACTTC.

This clonotype was seen repeatedly, ten times or more. The V and J genes are TRBV12-3 or TRBV12-4 and TRBJ1-2, with no clear D. The CDR3 has 15 amino acids. Trimming took off 0 bases at V and 2 bases at J, with 10 bases between the two ends. CDR3 loop: CASSLALRANYGYTF. The CDR3 DNA is TGTGCCAGCAGTTTAGCGCTGAGGGCGAACTATGGCTACACCTTC.

About this clonotype: A much larger clone lies one base from this, so it may be a read error. The chain uses TRBV27 and TRBJ2-7; D call uncertain. Trimming cost V 7 bases and J 2 bases, with 12 bases left between them. From germline, CDR1 is MNHEY and CDR2 SMNVEV (reference sequence). This CDR3 region has 13 residues. CDR3 bases: TGTGCCAGCACGGGCGGCCGAACCTACGAGCAGTACTTC. Amino acids: CASTGGRTYEQYF.

The sample holds a few counts of this clonotype. The rearrangement joins TRBV20-1 to TRBJ1-6; D may be TRBD1 (5 bases). Germline V gene data show CDR1 as DFQATT and CDR2 as SNEGSKA (reference sequence). The CDR3 is 17 amino acids. Trimming stripped 2 bases from V and 5 bases from J, with 19 bases between. The CDR3 loop reads CSARTARGVGNNSPLHF. The CDR3 DNA reads TGCAGTGCTAGAACAGCGAGGGGAGTCGGGAATAATTCACCCCTCCACTTT.

CDR3 DNA sequence: TGCGCCAGCAGCTCAGAAATAGCCAAAAACATTCAGTACTTC. Translating it yields CASSSEIAKNIQYF. The chain employs TRBV5-1 and TRBJ2-4, with no clear D. Trimming took off 3 bases at V and 0 bases at J, with 7 bases between the two ends. Germline V gene data show CDR1 as SGHRS and CDR2 as YFSETQ. The CDR3 totals 14 residues.

This chain joins TRBV7-8 and TRBJ2-7; D possibly corresponds to TRBD1 (6 bases). Trimming took 4 bases from V and 2 from J, leaving 24 bases between them. CDR1 and CDR2 from the germline V gene are SGHVS and FQNEAQ. The CDR3 is made up of 18 amino acids. The CDR3 region is CASSYDPQGFGDPYEQYF. CDR3 sequence (DNA): TGTGCCAGCAGCTACGACCCACAGGGCTTCGGGGATCCCTACGAGCAGTACTTC.

The rearrangement uses TRBV24-1 and TRBJ2-7; D perhaps matches TRBD2 (6 bases). Trimming removed 0 bases from V and 3 bases from J, with 17 bases in between. Germline V CDR1 and CDR2: KGHDR, SFDVKD. The CDR3 runs to 17 residues. CDR3 loop: CATSDLRSDYSNYEQYF. In nucleotides, the CDR3 is TGTGCCACCAGTGATTTGCGTTCGGACTACTCGAACTACGAGCAGTACTTC.